The TCR beta chain under discussion was sequenced for a study of cytomegalovirus exposure and HLA in healthy donors (dated by TCRdb to the late 2010s). General notes on the study: According to an earlier analysis of 587 of the donors, 200 million or so T cells yielded 95 million to 140 million unique TCR beta sequences and approximately 280 Gb of sequence data. The genetic ancestry cluster associated with self-reported Caucasian donors included 81% of the 350 to 500 genotyped donors. Typing coverage differed by locus: A, B, C, DRB1 and DQB1 were typed in roughly 620-630 donors, DQA1 in approximately 520, DPA1 in approximately 600, and DPB1 in 400 to 490. An earlier analysis of fewer than 700 of the donors applied high-throughput TCR beta sequencing to assess whether each TCR beta V gene segment acted as functional or pseudogenic. Among some 410 genotyped donors of the cohort, an average of around 240,000 unique TCR beta nucleotide sequences were sequenced per donor, 15% to 20% of them non-productive. Four to six DR-DQ haplotypes were handled as single units for association and clustering, since linkage in the cohort was strong. Using immunosequencing, the study profiled T cell repertoires from 550 to 750 subjects and related those repertoires to cytomegalovirus serostatus. High-throughput TCR immunosequencing, statistical association of individual TCRs with disease status, and machine learning were combined to predict cytomegalovirus infection status. HLA typing covered class I and class II loci at four-digit resolution. Besides the first cohort of some 670 subjects, a separate validation cohort made up of some 110 different subjects was used. An early release covering approximately 600 HLA-typed donors comprised approximately 290 gigabases of sequencing data and roughly 85 million unique TCR sequences. Rather than using new phenotypic data, the later analysis identified candidate immune exposures from TCR beta sequences and from how often those sequences occurred across donors. A later genetic analysis took genome-wide SNP genotypes for about 65% of the 666 donors and used that subset as a discovery cohort. The study was designed to test whether signatures of past pathogen exposure could be identified by cataloging public T cell receptors. Donor age, sex, ethnicity and CMV serostatus were collected together with the repertoire data. To study patterns of TCR occurrence, a later analysis re-analyzed previously published TCR beta repertoires from around 670 donors and added high-resolution HLA genotyping. Every repertoire in the discovery cohort had been generated on one and the same sequencing platform. Points the paper makes about the study in general: In a later genetic analysis, fewer N-insertions in productive TCRs were reported among donors in an Asian-associated ancestry cluster than the roughly 710-donor mean. Immune exposure information for the cohort was limited to CMV serostatus. In a later analysis, HLA-associated TCR beta chains showed more clonal expansion and lower generation probabilities than non-associated chains that were equally common. The presence/absence analyses assumed that sequencing depth was roughly uniform across donors, and that assumption may not be true. In a later analysis, most CMV-associated TCR beta chains were found to appear HLA-restricted, with HLA associations seemingly driven largely by CMV exposure. Most TCR sequences were observed very rarely across donors, whereas some public TCRs were present in many individuals. A later analysis found that TCR association rates varied across HLA loci, with DRB1 alleles showing the most associated TCRs and HLA-C alleles the fewest. In a later genetic analysis, a missense DCLRE1C variant was associated with V-gene and J-gene trimming of TCR beta chains, and the association was replicated in an independent cohort. Broadly in line with IMGT annotations, most TCR beta V segments showed up in productive rearrangements about 87% or about 30% of the time in an earlier analysis of several hundred of the donors. A later analysis reported that several top co-occurrence clusters appeared linked to parvovirus B19, influenza, CMV and Epstein-Barr virus. The authors suggested that the approach could potentially be generalized to other disease states and immunological phenotypes. Correlated functional status among segregating V segments might be attributable to linkage disequilibrium, but an unknown experimental factor could not be ruled out. A later analysis associated 16,951 TCR beta sequences with specific HLA alleles at a false discovery rate of 0.05. HLA typing was unavailable for some donors at each locus, so association tests used only the typed subset. In vitro tests confirmed that a few of the cytomegalovirus-associated TCR beta chains recognize cytomegalovirus antigens. Because counts were too low, approximately 15 rarely observed V segments, including chromosome 9 orphons, were excluded from the earlier analysis of 587 of the donors. Assigning TCR associations to individual alleles was difficult when HLA alleles, especially DR and DQ, strongly co-occurred. The 87-base-pair reads could not distinguish some IMGT-functional V segments, including TRBV6-2 and TRBV6-3, so those segments were excluded. The classifier was reported to diagnose cytomegalovirus status with high specificity and sensitivity in both the original and validation cohorts. A cluster of highly shared sequence variants was judged likely to be a technical artifact of the sequencing pipeline. In the study, around 150 TCR beta chains were listed as associated with cytomegalovirus. The cohort was sequenced for TCR beta chains only, and without alpha or paired-chain data the features that could be detected were limited. A further reported finding was that TCR beta sequences accurately predicted the HLA-A and HLA-B alleles for most subjects in the first cohort.

The cohort consisted of 650 to 850 healthy bone marrow donors. All cohort members were sampled while nominally healthy, although unrecorded immune exposures were likely present. The donor tested CMV seropositive, placing the donor among the 290 or so seropositive members of the cohort. A peripheral blood sample was provided by each donor, and peripheral blood mononuclear cells were used for TCR beta sequencing. The Qiagen DNeasy Blood Extraction Kit was used to extract genomic DNA from the blood cell samples. Remarks on this clone: Its antigen target is currently unknown.

Its CDR3 holds 13 amino acids, cysteine through phenylalanine. The only DNA kept is the CDR3, 39 bases in frame from the first base. CDR1 and CDR2, looked up from the germline V gene, are WSHSY and SAAADI. V has 8 bases trimmed and J has 10 bases trimmed; junction bases matching no gene number 7. Library creation used the immunoSEQ multiplex PCR assay. A mixture of 60 forward primers for TCR Vbeta segments and 13 reverse primers for TCR Jbeta segments was used in the multiplex PCR. Amplification of the CDR3 region of rearranged TCR beta genes was performed with a multiplex PCR assay on genomic DNA. The Illumina HiSeq System was used to sequence the amplified TCR beta libraries as 87-base-pair reads. Regarding the original processing steps: In a later analysis, tens of millions of unique TCR beta chains were counted across the roughly 610 repertoires, and around 10 million of these chains were shared by at least two donors. To remove PCR and sequencing errors, raw reads were error-corrected and collapsed into unique sequences using a nearest-neighbor algorithm that merged closely related sequences. Alignment of CDR3 sequences to IMGT reference sequences was used to assign V, D and J gene segments. For a sequence to be retained, at least a six-nucleotide match to both a V gene segment and a J gene segment was required. Rearrangements were called productive when the CDR3 lacked stop codons and stayed in frame with V and J; all others were non-productive. CDR3 was defined according to IMGT convention as the region running from the second conserved V-encoded cysteine to the conserved J-encoded phenylalanine. Sequences without an unambiguous match to a single V gene segment were excluded from the earlier analysis of 450 to 750 of the donors. In an earlier analysis of approximately 610 of the donors, V segments were called functional above 56.7% productive rearrangements and were called segregating when the between-donor standard deviation exceeded 5%. A statistical classification framework was built for diagnosing cytomegalovirus status from the catalog of TCR beta chain sequences. In a later analysis, V and J genes were assigned by comparing TCR nucleotide sequences against IMGT/GENE-DB human TR gene sequences. In a later analysis, CDR3 sequences and most-parsimonious VDJ recombination scenarios were assigned using the TCRdist pipeline. In a later analysis, every TCR beta chain was defined by the combination of its CDR3 amino acid sequence and its V-gene family, and reads without a unique V-gene family were dropped. In a later analysis, around 650 highly shared, low-generation-probability nucleotide sequences were removed to address suspected cross-contamination and a sequencing artifact. In a later analysis, a clonal expansion index was calculated for each public chain from normalized within-repertoire ranks of inferred template counts. Generation probabilities in a later analysis came from a VDJ recombination model fitted to out-of-frame rearrangements, and those results were checked against IGoR. Hypergeometric tests were used in a later analysis to score TCR-TCR, TCR-HLA and TCR-CMV co-occurrence, with a repertoire-size bias correction applied to the TCR pairs. False discovery rates were estimated in a later analysis by permuting HLA or CMV assignments 20 times. In a later analysis, co-occurring TCRs were grouped with DBSCAN, and TCRdist sequence similarity was added when clustering was performed within HLA-allele-positive subsets. Repertoires with fewer than 30,000 or more than 120,000 public chains were left out of co-occurrence clustering, as were four to six repertoires with anomalous nucleotide sharing. The table comes from immuneACCESS by way of TCRdb, which keeps in-frame sequences with V and J called. Part of the clones is missing from these tables; in studies checked, under half for an unresolved V gene and the rest for unknown reasons. V, J and clone size derive from that table, while D and trimming were established from the DNA sequence. This sample's table contains 200,000 to 250,000 clones. The ten largest account for less than 1% of the sample.

The sequence joins TRBV10-2 to TRBJ2-1, and TRBD2 matches 11 of the central bases. This TCR derives from a woman in her 30s in good health and CMV-seropositive. Sequencing used PBMCs. The base sequence is TGCGCCAGCGGCCTAGCGGGGGGTAGGGAGCAGTTCTTC. Its protein reads: CASGLAGGREQFF.